One and the same sample provided the 14 T cell receptor beta chains below, sequenced in a study. A single record per CDR3 protein comes from TCRdb applying MiXCR to the 5' RACE reads. The data show about 8,600 distinct CDR3 sequences, with more than 15% seen just once and approximately 3.7% held by the top ten. Sequencing was done on a sample of memory CD4+ T cells sorted from blood. Subset specified: memory CD4+ T cells, CD4+CD45RO+CD25-. The origin of the receptors is a female donor with breast cancer.

This clonotype qualifies as medium-sized. The rearrangement links TRBV15 to TRBJ2-2; tentative D call: TRBD2 (6 bases). The CDR3 runs 13 residues. Germline assignment: CDR1 LNHNV and CDR2 YYDKDF (reference sequence). Deletions cut 3 bases from V and 6 bases from J, with 8 bases between. The CDR3 region has the DNA TGTGCCACCAGCAGGGGGGAGGCCGGGGAGCTGTTTTTT. It is translated as CATSRGEAGELFF.

Remarks on this clonotype: Compared with germline, one end of the junction differs, possibly owing to a read error. J is TRBJ2-2 and V is TRBV5-1; 11 bases match TRBD1. Germline V gene sequence: CDR1 SGHRS, CDR2 YFSETQ. CDR3 length: 16 residues. The CDR3 DNA reads as TGCGCCATCAGCTATCCGGGACAGGGGGACACCGGGGAGCTGTTTTTT. The encoded protein is CAISYPGQGDTGELFF.

Regarding this clonotype: It may be a read error: a sequence one base away is much more abundant. The genes are TRBV2 and TRBJ1-1; D ambiguous. The CDR3 is made up of 12 amino acids. V lost 8 bases, J lost 2 bases, and 9 bases lay in between. Germline V lookup: CDR1 SNHLY, CDR2 FYNNEI. The CDR3 sequence: CASLPGNTEAFF. In DNA form, the CDR3 reads TGTGCCAGCCTCCCGGGAAACACTGAAGCTTTCTTT.

By frequency in the sample, this clonotype is medium-sized. V and J are TRBV5-1 and TRBJ2-7; the D gene is possibly TRBD2 (7 bases). The CDR3 extends over 13 amino acids. Germline CDR1 is SGHRS and CDR2 is YFSETQ. Deletions cut 3 bases from V and 5 bases from J, with 12 bases between. The CDR3 spells CASSYRGADEQYF. DNA of the CDR3: TGCGCCAGCAGCTACCGGGGGGCTGACGAGCAGTACTTC. Full variable domain (rest looked up from reference TRBV5-1 and TRBJ2-7): KAGVTQTPRYLIKTRGQQVTLSCSPISGHRSVSWYQQTPGQGLQFLFEYFSETQRNKGNFPGRFSGRQFSNSRSEMNVSTLELGDSALYLCASSYRGADEQYFGPGTRLTVT.

This clonotype has a count of ten or more. The chain uses TRBV5-1 and TRBJ2-1; D ambiguous. Germline values: CDR1 SGHRS, CDR2 YFSETQ. With 5 bases removed from V and 0 bases from J, the gap between germline ends came to 12 bases. This CDR3 comprises 15 residues. DNA of the CDR3: TGCGCCAGCAGTGAGAGGCGGAGCTCCTACAATGAGCAGTTCTTC. Its protein is CASSERRSSYNEQFF.

V and J are TRBV7-8 and TRBJ2-7, with TRBD1 matching over 10 bases. The germline gives CDR1 SGHVS, CDR2 FQNEAQ. V was clipped by 9 bases and J by 5 bases; unmatched bases: 10. The CDR3 is 14 residues long. The CDR3 protein is CASSTDRGRDEQYF. The CDR3 DNA sequence: TGTGCCAGTAGTACAGACAGGGGGCGAGACGAGCAGTACTTC. Supplemented by reference TRBV7-8 and TRBJ2-7, the full variable domain reads GAGVSQSPRYKVAKRGQDVALRCDPISGHVSLFWYQQALGQGPEFLTYFQNEAQLDKSGLPSDRFFAERPEGSVSTLKIQRTQQEDSAVYLCASSTDRGRDEQYFGPGTRLTVT.

In this sample, this clonotype is medium-sized (0.01 to 0.1%). The CDR3 nucleotides read TGTGCCAGCAGCTTGGTTCCTGGGCAGGGCAATGAGCAGTTCTTC. It codes for CASSLVPGQGNEQFF. This chain joins TRBV5-6 and TRBJ2-1; D perhaps matches TRBD1 (5 bases). Deletions cut 0 bases from V and 6 bases from J, with 13 bases between. CDR1 and CDR2 from the germline V gene are SGHDT and YYEEEE. The CDR3 has 15 amino acids.

This clonotype was counted many times. This chain uses TRBV2 with TRBJ2-1; no clear D. In germline, CDR1 is SNHLY, CDR2 FYNNEI. The CDR3 totals 12 residues. V was cut by 7 bases and J by 3 bases, with 7 bases left in between. The CDR3 DNA reads as TGTGCCAGCACGGACCGCTACAATGAGCAGTTCTTC. Its protein is CASTDRYNEQFF.

A remark on this clonotype: Mismatch with germline at one junction end may stem from a read error. The chain recombines TRBV10-3 with TRBJ1-2, with D tentatively TRBD1 (6 bases). CDR3 length: 13 residues. Germline loops: CDR1 ENHRY, CDR2 SYGVKD. CDR3 amino acids: CAISVADSHGYTF. CDR3 sequence (DNA): TGTGCCATCAGTGTTGCGGACAGCCATGGCTATACCTTC.

This clonotype was seen many times. The V and J genes are TRBV5-1 and TRBJ2-5, with a tentative D call TRBD2 (5 bases). The CDR3 covers 14 residues. Germline assignment: CDR1 SGHRS and CDR2 YFSETQ. Between the trimmed V and J ends, which lost 0 bases and 5 bases, there was a span of 11 bases. CDR3 bases: TGCGCCAGCAGCTTGGGTAGCGTATCTGAGACCCAGTACTTC. It codes for CASSLGSVSETQYF.

This clonotype is termed medium-sized. The rearrangement uses TRBV9 and TRBJ2-1; TRBD2 matches 8 bases. The germline gives CDR1 SGDLS, CDR2 YYNGEE. The trim removed 4 bases at V and 3 bases at J, leaving 6 bases unmatched. The CDR3 loop spans 15 amino acids. The CDR3 region has the DNA TGTGCCAGCAGCCCTACTAGCGGTCTCTACAATGAGCAGTTCTTC. As protein: CASSPTSGLYNEQFF.

For this clonotype: Being one base from a much bigger clone, this may be a read error. The genes are TRBV11-2 and TRBJ1-4, with D unresolved. Per the germline V gene, CDR1 is SGHAT and CDR2 is FQNNGV. This CDR3 is built from 11 residues. CDR3 in amino acids: CASSLNEKLLF. The CDR3 DNA reads TGTGCCAGCAGCTTAAATGAAAAACTGCTTTTT.

This clonotype was detected a few times. V and J are TRBV4-3 and TRBJ2-3; TRBD2 might be the D (6 bases). Between the trimmed V and J ends, which lost 0 bases and 2 bases, there was a span of 9 bases. Germline V gene sequence: CDR1 LGHNA, CDR2 YSLEER. This CDR3 has 15 amino acids. The CDR3 bases are TGCGCCAGCAGCCAAGACGGGCGGGACACAGATACGCAGTATTTT. Its translation is CASSQDGRDTDTQYF.

This clonotype has more than one count but fewer than ten. The rearrangement joins TRBV6-5 to TRBJ2-7, with 9 positions matching TRBD1. The CDR3 sequence is 16 residues long. After removal of 6 bases from V and 4 bases from J, the junction contained 13 bases not matched to a gene. Germline-derived CDR1 and CDR2 are MNHEY and SVGAGI. This chain's CDR3 is CASSRRKGTGRYEQYF. The CDR3 DNA reads TGTGCCAGCAGCCGTCGAAAGGGGACAGGGCGGTACGAGCAGTACTTC.